This T cell receptor (beta chain) came from a study of T cell responses to AZD1222 COVID-19 vaccine. Study findings and constraints: The donor cohort was predominantly white British with a female majority, and clonal diversity may have been underestimated. The study reported that nearly half of spike-specific TCRs target unmutated variant regions. Sampling that yielded the repertoires occurred only after the peak T cell response.

Worth noting for this clone: Its target is not known.

Some clones are missing from TCRdb's copy, which holds only in-frame ones; the method was immunoSEQ multiplex PCR. This repertoire shows around 99,000 clones, roughly 90% found once; its top ten account for 6.5% to 8.5%. Second doses at about 4 or about 12 weeks were pooled. Germline trimming cut 2 bases from V and 10 bases from J; bases unmatched to any gene: 8. Germline V gene data show CDR1 as MNHEY and CDR2 as SVGAGI. The CDR3 has 14 amino acids. The J gene is TRBJ1-2, the V gene TRBV6-5, with TRBD1 matching over 9 bases. The source is an adult who received the AZD1222 COVID-19 vaccine. The sample here was peripheral blood, taken 28 days after the second AZD1222 dose. In DNA form, the CDR3 reads TGTGCCAGCAGTTACACGGGGACAGGGTTGGTCTACACCTTC. It is translated as CASSYTGTGLVYTF.